Listed here is a single TCR beta chain. No antigen is known for it. This specimen comes from a study of cytomegalovirus exposure and HLA in healthy donors. About the research overall: As an earlier analysis found, around 200 million T cells yielded approximately 110 million unique TCR beta sequences.

It was with 60 Vbeta and 13 Jbeta primers that the PCR ran. TCRdb keeps only in-frame clones here, not all; method: immunoSEQ multiplex PCR. The table has some 110,000 clones, over 60% seen once. General observations from the study: In vitro data verified a few CMV-associated chains as specific for CMV antigens.

Per the germline V gene, CDR1 is SNHLY and CDR2 is FYNNEI. The V and J ends lost 6 bases and 3 bases respectively, with 6 bases between them. The CDR3 is 11 residues long. Source material: PBMCs. The chain has TRBV2 and TRBJ2-7; unclear D gene. The clonotype originates from a woman between 18 and 30 years old in good health and CMV-seropositive. DNA of the CDR3: TGTGCCAGCAGCCCCATCTACGAGCAGTACTTC. This sequence encodes CASSPIYEQYF.